A selection of T cell receptor beta chains follows, all from one sample in a study of identical twins. TCRdb re-derived calls from the 5' RACE reads in MiXCR, one entry per CDR3 protein. There are some 690,000 distinct CDR3 sequences in the sample; over 20% occur only once, and about 4.5% lies in the top ten. The same data also contributed to another study, on T cells expressing NK-cell markers.

Sequences were obtained from PBMCs. These receptors came from a woman between 18 and 29 years old in good health. Both conserved end residues are part of each CDR3. Fields, in order: V gene, CDR3 length, D gene, J gene, CDR3 protein. A D gene is named only where the DNA matches it firmly.

TRBV29-1	16	TRBD2	TRBJ2-5	CSVKETRTSGLETQYF
TRBV7-9	15	.	TRBJ2-7	CASSLGRDTAYEQYF
TRBV29-1	13	.	TRBJ2-5	CSVVTRGLETQYF
TRBV20-1	13	.	TRBJ2-5	CSAWARVQETQYF
TRBV29-1	13	.	TRBJ1-3	CSVGLVHGNTIYF
TRBV29-1	16	TRBD2	TRBJ2-7	CSVELAGTSGSYEQYF
TRBV11-3	14	TRBD1	TRBJ2-5	CASSLRRDRETQYF
TRBV5-5	15	TRBD1	TRBJ2-1	CASRPDRGRYNEQFF
TRBV5-6	16	TRBD1	TRBJ1-2	CASDPGQGTFNYGYTF
TRBV15	13	.	TRBJ2-1	CATQNGSYNEQFF
TRBV20-1	13	.	TRBJ2-2	CSARDRVLGELFF
TRBV5-1	14	TRBD2	TRBJ2-5	CASSPLDGGKTQYF
TRBV18	15	TRBD1	TRBJ1-1	CASSLLGQGMSEAFF
TRBV15	12	.	TRBJ2-7	CATRGSGTEQYF
TRBV20-1	11	TRBD2	TRBJ2-7	CSAKRGAEQYF
TRBV24-1	16	TRBD2	TRBJ2-1	CATRSPGTRVPDEQFF
TRBV7-2	13	TRBD1	TRBJ2-7	CASSWDRVYEQYF
TRBV15	15	TRBD2	TRBJ2-1	CATNSRGSGGIEQFF
TRBV5-7	13	.	TRBJ2-7	CASSSTRSYEQYF
TRBV4-3	17	TRBD2	TRBJ2-7	CASSQNLGLAGPYEQYF
TRBV20-1	13	TRBD1	TRBJ1-1	CSASDRGQGEAFF
TRBV20-1	14	.	TRBJ2-5	CSASNPRGQETQYF
TRBV6-6	13	TRBD2	TRBJ2-3	CASSYTAGGGQYF
TRBV20-1	16	TRBD2	TRBJ2-2	CSARDPAGGEWGELFF
TRBV7-6	15	.	TRBJ1-1	CASSPQIGRNTEAFF
TRBV9	16	.	TRBJ2-3	CASSVVVGPSTDTQYF
TRBV6-2/TRBV6-3	14	.	TRBJ1-1	CASSWEVVDTEAFF
TRBV12-3/TRBV12-4	13	.	TRBJ2-5	CASSFNDQETQYF
TRBV7-9	14	.	TRBJ2-7	CASSTRDQDHEQYF
TRBV20-1	14	TRBD2	TRBJ2-1	CSAGRAGSGAEQFF
TRBV6-5	12	.	TRBJ2-5	CASAKSRETQYF
TRBV5-1	13	.	TRBJ2-1	CASGWTVNNEQFF
TRBV6-5	14	.	TRBJ2-7	CASSYSNSAYEQYF
TRBV12-3/TRBV12-4	13	.	TRBJ2-5	CASQREIWQTQYF
TRBV5-1	14	TRBD1	TRBJ2-7	CASSLTGGFNEQYF
TRBV20-1	14	.	TRBJ2-1	CSARGKQAYNEQFF
TRBV25-1	15	.	TRBJ2-7	CASSYGAGNGYEQYF
TRBV7-6	17	.	TRBJ2-3	CASSHTGTHISTDTQYF
TRBV6-1	15	.	TRBJ2-6	CASSRHDSGANVLTF
TRBV12-3/TRBV12-4	15	TRBD2	TRBJ2-1	CASSLQRGGGNEQFF
TRBV12-3/TRBV12-4	14	.	TRBJ1-1	CASTLAGGDTEAFF
TRBV6-5	15	.	TRBJ1-1	CASSYSRSSGTEAFF
TRBV11-2	14	.	TRBJ2-4	CASSSPGSKNIQYF
TRBV10-3	12	.	TRBJ2-3	CAISDSGDTQYF
TRBV5-1	14	TRBD2	TRBJ2-7	CASSARAGVYEQYF
TRBV12-3/TRBV12-4	15	TRBD1	TRBJ2-7	CASSHGGTGYNQQYF
TRBV12-3/TRBV12-4	15	TRBD2	TRBJ2-2	CASIIAGGITGELFF